This TCR beta chain was recovered during a study of blood T cells in healthy people across ages. The CDR3 length is 18 residues. The V end was cut by 2 bases, the J end by 5 bases, with 24 bases between. Germline assignment: CDR1 LGHNA and CDR2 YSLEER. Combining a sample-barcoded 5' primer with a J-beta primer mix, a second PCR ran for roughly 7 to 12 cycles. Each TCR beta cDNA got a 12-nucleotide random molecular identifier. Each CDR3 protein gets one entry after TCRdb re-called the 5' RACE reads with MiXCR. The sample lists fewer than 800,000 distinct CDR3 sequences, around 48% occurring once. The sample holds a few counts of this clonotype. Its antigen is unidentified. Broader study findings: The long-lived group displayed more naive CD4+ cells, plus higher diversity, than the aged donors did. Getting older went along with TCR beta diversity per million T cells dropping roughly linearly.

The V gene is TRBV4-3, the J gene TRBJ2-5; D gene ambiguous. The sequencing input was blood. This TCR came from a woman aged 60-75 years in good health. The CDR3 bases are TGCGCCAGCAGCCAATGGTCTGGTCGGGTAACCCTCCCCGAGACCCAGTACTTC. It specifies CASSQWSGRVTLPETQYF.